The clone carrying this T cell receptor (beta chain) was detected many times. These data come from a study of human T cells and chemical hapten exposure. This CDR3 is 15 amino acids long. CDR1 is SEHNR, CDR2 FQNEAQ, per germline (reference sequence). V lost 5 bases, J lost 3 bases, and 15 bases lay in between. Authors' processing steps: A typical sample had some 96,000 TCRs, with 23,224 to 690,600 overall. TCRdb reprocessed the RACE reads via MiXCR and lists one record per CDR3 protein. The V and J calls come from TCRdb's annotation, not from the publication. The repertoire holds 75,000 to 100,000 distinct CDR3 sequences, approximately 8.6% seen once, with just over 2% in the top ten. Noted time point: patch test 2, 6 weeks after DPC sensitization. As for treatment: therapeutic diphenylcyclopropenone sensitization with weekly scalp DPC.

The sample here was whole blood, taken in connection with sensitization to the hapten diphenylcyclopropenone (DPC). V usage is TRBV7-9 and J usage is TRBJ2-3; TRBD1 is a possible D gene (6 bases). The source of this sequence is a woman aged 35 to 49 with alopecia areata. Some clones in this sample may be carry-over from other donors' samples. The CDR3, as DNA: TGTGCCAGCAGCGACCGACAGGAATTAACAGATACGCAGTATTTT. It is translated as CASSDRQELTDTQYF.